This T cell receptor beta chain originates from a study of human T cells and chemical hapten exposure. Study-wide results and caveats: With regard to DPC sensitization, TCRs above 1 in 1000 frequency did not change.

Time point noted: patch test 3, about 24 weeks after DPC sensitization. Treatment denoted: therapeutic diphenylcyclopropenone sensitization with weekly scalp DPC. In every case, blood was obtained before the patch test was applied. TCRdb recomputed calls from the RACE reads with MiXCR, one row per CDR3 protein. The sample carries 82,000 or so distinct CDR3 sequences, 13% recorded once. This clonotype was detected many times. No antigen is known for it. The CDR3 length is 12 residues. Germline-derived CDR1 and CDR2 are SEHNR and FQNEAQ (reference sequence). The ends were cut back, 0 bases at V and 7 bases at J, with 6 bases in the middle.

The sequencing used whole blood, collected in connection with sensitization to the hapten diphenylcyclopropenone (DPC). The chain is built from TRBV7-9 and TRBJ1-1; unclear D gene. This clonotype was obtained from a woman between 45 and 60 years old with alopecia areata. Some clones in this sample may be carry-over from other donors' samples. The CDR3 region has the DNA TGTGCCAGCAGCTTAGCAGGACGTGAAGCTTTCTTT. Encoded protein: CASSLAGREAFF.